The next 4 T cell receptor beta chains were all read from a single sample in a study of beta chain features in type 1 diabetes. Since all of the isolated RNA was reverse transcribed, expressed TCRB transcripts were what got sequenced. The data were produced by immunoSEQ multiplex PCR, yet TCRdb's version contains in-frame clones alone and is incomplete. Here the sample spans a few hundred thousand clones, over 7.5% being singletons. Sequencing was carried out using naive CD4+ T cells from blood. These receptor sequences come from a woman aged 18 to 35 in good health.

This clone has just a few counts. The gene calls are TRBV2 and TRBJ2-2; 9 nucleotides align to TRBD1. Germline CDR1 SNHLY, CDR2 FYNNEI. V gave up 6 bases and J gave up 4 bases; unmatched junction bases: 9. The CDR3 is 16 residues long. The CDR3 DNA reads TGTGCCAGCAGCGTACCGGGACAGGGTGGCACCGGGGAGCTGTTTTTT. This codes for CASSVPGQGGTGELFF.

The J gene is TRBJ1-1, the V gene TRBV30; 9 nucleotides align to TRBD1. J was trimmed by 4 bases and V by 2 bases; bases with no gene match: 8. Per the germline V gene, CDR1 is GTSNPN and CDR2 is SVGIG (reference sequence). The CDR3 consists of 15 residues. The CDR3 protein is CAWSIPGQGGTEAFF. The DNA for the CDR3 is TGTGCCTGGAGTATCCCGGGACAGGGAGGCACTGAAGCTTTCTTT.

CDR3 nucleotide sequence: TGTGCCAGCAGTGATGGGGCTAGCACAGATACGCAGTATTTT. Its translation: CASSDGASTDTQYF. This chain joins TRBV25-1 and TRBJ2-3, with a possible D match to TRBD1 (5 bases). V lost 3 bases to trimming and J lost 0 bases, with 7 bases between them. CDR3 length: 14 amino acids. Germline V lookup: CDR1 MGHDK, CDR2 SYGVNS. The full variable domain, with the rest looked up from reference TRBV25-1 and TRBJ2-3, is EADIYQTPRYLVIGTGKKITLECSQTMGHDKMYWYQQDPGMELHLIHYSYGVNSTEKGDLSSESTVSRIRTEHFPLTLESARPSHTSQYLCASSDGASTDTQYFGPGTRLTVL.

The CDR3, as DNA: TGTGCCAGCAGCTCCGGGACAGGACAAGAGACCCAGTACTTC. Amino acid sequence: CASSSGTGQETQYF. The V call is TRBV7-8, the J call TRBJ2-5; 8 nucleotides align to TRBD1. Germline V gives CDR1 SGHVS, CDR2 FQNEAQ. The CDR3 extends over 14 amino acids. Trimming cost V 4 bases and J 2 bases; bases outside gene matches: 3.